The present T cell receptor (beta chain) was sequenced within a study of OX40 agonist ivuxolimab in advanced cancers. Study-wide context: The study gave patients intravenous ivuxolimab at 0.01 to 10 mg/kg every 2 weeks. Checkpoint inhibitors had been given previously to about 38% of patients.

If patients had autoimmune disease history or systemic immunosuppression, they were excluded. Sequencing used immunoSEQ multiplex PCR; TCRdb keeps in-frame clones, though not all of them. This sample has some 50,000 clones; 83% occur once, and the top ten carry over 3%. V lost 3 bases, J lost 0 bases, and 8 bases lay in between. Looked up from germline, CDR1 is SNHLY and CDR2 is FYNNEI. The CDR3 is made up of 15 amino acids. This receptor was obtained from an adult with an advanced solid tumor such as melanoma, head and neck, liver or kidney cancer. Sequenced material: CD4+ or CD8+ T cells sorted from blood, taken in a trial of the OX40 agonist ivuxolimab. The rearrangement links TRBV2 to TRBJ2-2; weak D call: TRBD2 (6 bases). CDR3 region: CASSDLASNTGELFF. The CDR3 DNA reads as TGTGCCAGCAGTGATCTAGCGTCGAACACCGGGGAGCTGTTTTTT.